These T cell receptor beta chains were read from a single sample in a study of vaccination effects on CD4 cells after COVID-19. Using immunoSEQ multiplex PCR, the repertoire was profiled, and TCRdb retains in-frame clones only, with some absent. The data contain roughly 63,000 clones, over 70% of them singletons. No antigen is known for these receptors. Sequenced here: CD4+ T cells from PBMCs cultured with HCoV-OC43 spike peptides, sampled before COVID-19 vaccination. These receptors originate from a human donor who received a COVID-19 vaccine. CDR3s include the opening cysteine and the closing phenylalanine or tryptophan. The D gene is left open where the match is weak. Expanded clones are given a class, and other clones once, few, many or no size at all.

>TRBJ1-6|-|-|TRBV6-5
TGTGCCAGCAGTACAACGACGGGTTATAATTCACCCCTCCACTTT
CASSTTTGYNSPLHF
>TRBJ2-1|-|-|TRBV7-3
TGTGCCAGCAGCTTAGGGCAGGGTCGATTCAATGAGCAGTTCTTC
CASSLGQGRFNEQFF
>TRBJ2-1|few|-|TRBV5-1
TGCGCCAGCAGCCTCCCCACAGGGACCTACTACAATGAGCAGTTCTTC
CASSLPTGTYYNEQFF
>TRBJ1-2|-|-|TRBV30
TGTGCCTGGAGTCTGGGTCATGTTGGGCTCGGCTACACCTTC
CAWSLGHVGLGYTF
>TRBJ1-2|-|TRBD1|TRBV25-1
TGTGCCAGCAGTTCCGGGACAGGGGGGTATGGCTACACCTTC
CASSSGTGGYGYTF
>TRBJ2-3|-|-|TRBV4-3
TGCGCCAGCAGCCTTTCGGTGCTAGCGATTGATACGCAGTATTTT
CASSLSVLAIDTQYF
>TRBJ2-5|-|TRBD2|TRBV14
TGTGCCAGCAGCCAAGATCCATGGGGACTAGCGGGGCGCCAAGAGACCCAGTACTTC
CASSQDPWGLAGRQETQYF
>TRBJ1-4|-|-|TRBV28
TGTGCCAGCAGTGGAACAGGAAAACTGTTTTTT
CASSGTGKLFF
>TRBJ1-6|-|-|TRBV29-1
TGCAGCGTTGGCTGGGGGCCTAATAATTCACCCCTCCACTTT
CSVGWGPNNSPLHF
>TRBJ1-3|-|TRBD1|TRBV10-3
TGTGCCATCAGTGAGGGACAGGGTTGGCACACCATATATTTT
CAISEGQGWHTIYF
>TRBJ2-1|-|-|TRBV14
TGTGCCAGCAGCCAAGATCTGGTGGTGGGGGGCGGCTACAATGAGCAGTTCTTC
CASSQDLVVGGGYNEQFF
>TRBJ1-4|-|-|TRBV4-1
TGCGCCAGCAGCCCAATAGGGGAAAAACTGTTTTTT
CASSPIGEKLFF
>TRBJ1-3|-|-|TRBV9
TGTGCCAGCAGCCCCCGGGGTCTCTCTGGAAACACCATATATTTT
CASSPRGLSGNTIYF
>TRBJ2-2|-|-|TRBV12-3/TRBV12-4
TGTGCCAGCAGTCCATGGGCCGTCGGGGAGCTGTTTTTT
CASSPWAVGELFF
>TRBJ2-1|once|TRBD1|TRBV5-1
TGCGCCAGCAGCCCTATGACAGGGTATGAGCAGTTCTTC
CASSPMTGYEQFF
>TRBJ1-2|-|TRBD1|TRBV18
TGTGCCAGCTCACCGGACAGGGACGGCTACACCTTC
CASSPDRDGYTF
>TRBJ2-1|-|TRBD1|TRBV27
TGTGCCAGCAGTTCCATCTCCCGGGACAGGGACTACAATGAGCAGTTCTTC
CASSSISRDRDYNEQFF
>TRBJ2-5|-|-|TRBV7-9
TGTGCCAGCAGCTTTTCGGAGACCCAGTACTTC
CASSFSETQYF
>TRBJ2-5|-|-|TRBV6-2/TRBV6-3
TGTGCCAGCAGTCCCGGGACGTTTCAAGAGACCCAGTACTTC
CASSPGTFQETQYF
>TRBJ1-2|-|-|TRBV5-1
TGCGCCAGCAGCTTGGACAGGGCTGGCTACACCTTC
CASSLDRAGYTF
>TRBJ2-1|-|TRBD2|TRBV4-1
TGCGCCAGCAGCCAAGAAAGGGTGTTTCGAGCGGGGGGCACCCACAATGAGCAGTTCTTC
CASSQERVFRAGGTHNEQFF
>TRBJ2-3|-|-|TRBV3-1/TRBV3-2
TGTGCCAGCAGCCAAACCACAGATACGCAGTATTTT
CASSQTTDTQYF
>TRBJ1-1|-|-|TRBV2
TGTGCCAGCAGCAGGGACCGGAACACTGAAGCTTTCTTT
CASSRDRNTEAFF
>TRBJ1-3|few|TRBD1|TRBV28
TGTGCCAGCAGGGACAGGGGTGGAAACACCATATATTTT
CASRDRGGNTIYF
>TRBJ1-1|once|-|TRBV5-1
TGCGCCAGCGCACCCGGCAGGACAGTATCCCACACTCGGTCTGCTGAAGCTTTCTTT
CASAPGRTVSHTRSAEAFF
>TRBJ2-1|-|-|TRBV7-3
TGTGCCAGCAGCGCCACACCGACCTACAATGAGCAGTTCTTC
CASSATPTYNEQFF
>TRBJ2-1|-|-|TRBV30
TGTGCCTGGACGCGCGAGGGCCTTGAGCAGTTCTTC
CAWTREGLEQFF
>TRBJ1-4|-|-|TRBV6-5
TGTGCCACCAGACCCCCTGGGGGTGAAAAACTGTTTTTT
CATRPPGGEKLFF
>TRBJ2-3|once|TRBD1|TRBV7-2
TGTGCCAGCAGCCCCCGGACAGGGCGGCAAAATACGCAGTATTTT
CASSPRTGRQNTQYF
>TRBJ1-2|-|TRBD1|TRBV19
TGTGCCAGTAGCGACGGACAGGGCGGCTATGGCTACACCTTC
CASSDGQGGYGYTF
>TRBJ2-3|few|TRBD2|TRBV3-1/TRBV3-2
TGTGCCAGCAGCCAAGGGCGAGCGGGGGGGCGTCCTGCAGATACGCAGTATTTT
CASSQGRAGGRPADTQYF
>TRBJ2-2|-|-|TRBV29-1
TGCAGCGTTGAACCGTCAATCAACACCGGGGAGCTGTTTTTT
CSVEPSINTGELFF
>TRBJ1-4|-|-|TRBV18
TGTGCCAGCTCACCGGAACGGCTTAATGAAAAACTGTTTTTT
CASSPERLNEKLFF
>TRBJ2-2|few|-|TRBV5-1
TGCGCCAGCAGCTTTTTTCCCGGGGAGCTGTTTTTT
CASSFFPGELFF
>TRBJ2-5|once|TRBD1|TRBV5-1
TGCGCCAGCAGGGAAGGGACAGGGGGCCGGTACCAAGAGACCCAGTACTTC
CASREGTGGRYQETQYF
>TRBJ2-5|-|-|TRBV7-2
TGTGCCAGCAGCACTGGGGTCGGTGGGGGACAAGAGACCCAGTACTTC
CASSTGVGGGQETQYF
>TRBJ2-1|once|TRBD1|TRBV28
TGTGCCAGCAGTAGACCGGACAGGCCTCCCTACAATGAGCAGTTCTTC
CASSRPDRPPYNEQFF
>TRBJ2-3|-|-|TRBV6-2/TRBV6-3
TGTGCCAGCAGTCACCCTAGGTGGGGGGGCCGTGCAGATACGCAGTATTTT
CASSHPRWGGRADTQYF
>TRBJ1-5|few|-|TRBV6-2/TRBV6-3
TGTGCCAGCAGTTTTTCCCCCCCTGCCGGGCAGCCCCAGCATTTT
CASSFSPPAGQPQHF
>TRBJ2-1|-|TRBD2|TRBV9
TGTGCCAGCAGCTTCGGGACTAGCGGGTCCTCCTACAATGAGCAGTTCTTC
CASSFGTSGSSYNEQFF
>TRBJ1-1|-|-|TRBV15
TGTGCCACCAGCAGAGCAAGGACAGCCGACACTGAAGCTTTCTTT
CATSRARTADTEAFF
>TRBJ1-5|-|TRBD1|TRBV20-1
TGCAGTGCTAGTCTCGGGACAGGGGGCTCTCAGCCCCAGCATTTT
CSASLGTGGSQPQHF
>TRBJ2-3|-|TRBD1|TRBV18
TGTGCCAGCTCACTCGGACAGGGGGGATCTGATACGCAGTATTTT
CASSLGQGGSDTQYF
>TRBJ1-4|few|TRBD1|TRBV28
TGTGCCAGCAGTTTCAACAGGGGGTACGAAAAACTGTTTTTT
CASSFNRGYEKLFF
>TRBJ2-1|-|TRBD2|TRBV5-4
TGTGCCAGCAGCTTTAGCGGGGGGGCCTACAATGAGCAGTTCTTC
CASSFSGGAYNEQFF
>TRBJ2-5|-|-|TRBV24-1
TGTGCCACCAGTAGGCATGGAGACCAAGAGACCCAGTACTTC
CATSRHGDQETQYF
>TRBJ2-2|-|-|TRBV19
TGTGCCAGTAGTATTCAGGGGTTGGACACCGGGGAGCTGTTTTTT
CASSIQGLDTGELFF